A single sample is the source of the 3 T cell receptor beta chains below, sequenced in a study of neurological immune-mediated disorders. Time point denoted: longitudinal time-point 3. TCRdb ran MiXCR on the 5' RACE reads and lists one entry per CDR3 protein. The data show 40,000 or so distinct CDR3 sequences, about 13% seen once. Material: PBMCs. The receptors come from a young man in good health.

This clonotype has ten or more counts. V gene TRBV19 combines with J gene TRBJ2-2; 8 nucleotides align to TRBD1. V dropped 10 bases and J dropped 3; count of bases not matched to a gene: 10. Germline V CDR1 and CDR2: LNHDA, SQIVND (reference sequence). The CDR3 has 15 residues. In nucleotides, the CDR3 is TGTGCCAAGACTGACAGGGGAAAGGACACCGGGGAGCTGTTTTTT. Encoded protein: CAKTDRGKDTGELFF.

At least ten counts were recorded for this clonotype. The junction shows a germline mismatch at one end, possibly a read error. The CDR3 spells CATSDLLSLTF. The CDR3 DNA reads TGTGCCACCAGTGATTTGCTTAGCCTGACCTTC. The chain is built from TRBV24-1 and TRBJ2-1; D is unresolved. This CDR3 has 11 amino acids. CDR1 and CDR2 from the germline V gene are KGHDR and SFDVKD.

Judged by abundance, this clonotype is medium-sized. J is TRBJ2-3 and V is TRBV3-1; perhaps TRBD2 as D (6 bases). CDR1 and CDR2 from the germline V gene are LGHDT and YNNKEL (reference sequence). This CDR3 has 16 residues. V lost 4 bases and J 6 bases, leaving 20 bases between the germline ends. CDR3 in DNA: TGTGCCAGCAGCCGACAGATTAGCGGAGGAGGGGATACGCAGTATTTT. Residues: CASSRQISGGGDTQYF.